These 4 T cell receptor beta chains were sequenced from one sample in a study of cytomegalovirus exposure and HLA in healthy donors. The PCR contained 60 Vbeta and 13 Jbeta primers. Only in-frame clones appear in the TCRdb table, and some are missing; sequencing was by immunoSEQ multiplex PCR. In the table there are roughly 120,000 clones, 76% of which are singletons. The sequenced material came from PBMCs. The source is a man over 45 in good health and CMV-seronegative.

This chain connects TRBV4-2 to TRBJ1-1; 7 bases fit TRBD1. After removal of 3 bases from V and 4 bases from J, the junction contained 14 bases not matched to a gene. Looked up from germline, CDR1 is LGHNA and CDR2 is YNFKEQ. The CDR3 has 17 residues. DNA of the CDR3: TGTGCCAGCAGCCATCCAGAACAAGACAGGGTAGGCACTGAAGCTTTCTTT. Amino acids: CASSHPEQDRVGTEAFF.

This clone was counted once. This chain uses TRBV6-1 with TRBJ2-2; the match to TRBD2 covers 7 bases. V lost 4 bases, J lost 5 bases, and 13 bases stayed unmatched. Germline V gene lookup returns CDR1 MNHNS and CDR2 SASEGT. CDR3 size: 17 residues. In DNA form, the CDR3 reads TGTGCCAGCAGTGGCCTCCGAGGACCGGGGGGAACCGGGGAGCTGTTTTTT. Amino acid sequence: CASSGLRGPGGTGELFF.

The rearrangement uses TRBV2 and TRBJ1-5; weak D call: TRBD1 (6 bases). Germline CDR1 and CDR2: SNHLY and FYNNEI. Deletions cut 4 bases from V and 3 bases from J, with 10 bases between. This CDR3 spans 14 amino acids. CDR3 in DNA: TGTGCCAGCAGTGTGGACAGCCCCAATCAGCCCCAGCATTTT. This codes for CASSVDSPNQPQHF.

V and J are TRBV5-1 and TRBJ2-1; 9 nucleotides agree with TRBD1. Germline CDR1 is SGHRS and CDR2 is YFSETQ. Trimming cost V 4 bases and J 15 bases; bases outside gene matches: 8. There are 12 residues in the CDR3. CDR3 residues: CASSPPGTGWFF. CDR3 sequence (DNA): TGCGCCAGCAGCCCGCCGGGGACAGGGTGGTTCTTC.